This T cell receptor beta chain comes out of a study of tumour-infiltrating T cells in Burkitt lymphoma. The wider study: Overall and progression-free survival were predicted by productive clonality.

V was cut by 0 bases and J by 8 bases, with 11 bases left in between. This CDR3 region has 13 residues. The germline gives CDR1 SGHRS, CDR2 YFSETQ. This table comes from immunoSEQ multiplex PCR, and its TCRdb copy is limited to in-frame clones, with some not included. The data contain approximately 15,000 clones, 80% of them seen just once; the ten biggest clones take up 2% to 2.5%. This TCR was recovered from a human donor with diffuse large B-cell lymphoma. Source material: tumor tissue. J is TRBJ1-2 and V is TRBV5-1; D is ambiguous. CDR3 bases: TGCGCCAGCAGCTTGGGAGGAAACCGGGGCTACACCTTC. This sequence encodes CASSLGGNRGYTF.